The next 13 T cell receptor beta chains were all read from a single sample in a study of T-cell memory formation after mild COVID-19. TCRdb analysed the 5' RACE reads with MiXCR anew, one entry per CDR3 protein. The sample has roughly 240,000 distinct CDR3 sequences; about 17% are singletons. The specimen sequenced was PBMCs or a T cell subset sorted from them (not recorded which). Every receptor here comes from a man aged 18 to 30 who had mild COVID-19 (a few samples of this study predate the infection). Cell type and time point are not known.

This clonotype has just a few counts. The CDR3 here is CASSLQGAHGTDTQYF. The DNA for the CDR3 is TGCGCCAGCAGCCTGCAGGGGGCGCATGGCACAGATACGCAGTATTTT. V gene TRBV5-1 combines with J gene TRBJ2-3; 8 positions match TRBD1. V was clipped by 4 bases and J by 1 base; unmatched bases: 8. Germline V lookup: CDR1 SGHRS, CDR2 YFSETQ. The CDR3 length is 16 residues.

The chain has TRBV5-1 and TRBJ1-1; D unclear. This CDR3 region has 15 residues. V shed 4 bases and J shed 4 bases, with 17 bases lying between them. Germline CDR1 SGHRS, CDR2 YFSETQ. This CDR3 reads CASSRIQTTGTEAFF. The CDR3 region has the DNA TGCGCCAGCAGCCGGATCCAGACGACGGGCACTGAAGCTTTCTTT.

The rearrangement links TRBV20-1 to TRBJ1-1; tentative D call: TRBD1 (5 bases). CDR3 length equals 15 residues. The germline V gene encodes CDR1 DFQATT and CDR2 SNEGSKA (reference sequence). The V end was cut by 2 bases, the J end by 2 bases, with 15 bases between. The CDR3: CSARIGGGVNTEAFF. DNA for the CDR3: TGCAGTGCTAGAATTGGGGGAGGAGTTAACACTGAAGCTTTCTTT.

This chain connects TRBV6-2 or TRBV6-3 to TRBJ1-6; maybe TRBD1 (5 bases). V lost 4 bases and J lost 10, with 11 bases in between. CDR3 size: 13 residues. The germline V gene encodes CDR1 MNHEY and CDR2 SVGEGT. The CDR3 DNA reads TGTGCCAGCAGTTCCGGGGGTCCGTCACCCCTCCACTTT. The encoded protein is CASSSGGPSPLHF.

This chain joins TRBV6-5 and TRBJ1-2; D possibly corresponds to TRBD1 (5 bases). Germline V CDR1 and CDR2: MNHEY, SVGAGI. Trimming cost V 6 bases and J 7 bases, with 15 bases left between them. The CDR3 has 13 amino acids. CDR3 in DNA: TGTGCCAGCAGCCCTGGGGGGGTATCTGGCTACACCTTC. The encoded protein is CASSPGGVSGYTF.

J is TRBJ2-1 and V is TRBV15; maybe TRBD2 (7 bases). Germline V gene sequence: CDR1 LNHNV, CDR2 YYDKDF (reference sequence). With 1 base removed from V and 7 bases from J, the gap between germline ends came to 14 bases. The CDR3 is 15 residues long. The CDR3 DNA sequence: TGTGCCACCAGCAGAGTGGGGGGGGCCGGGAATGAGCAGTTCTTC. It codes for CATSRVGGAGNEQFF.

The chain carries TRBV2 and TRBJ1-5, with 7 bases fitting TRBD1. Trimming removed 6 bases from V and 4 bases from J; junction bases left unmatched: 6. Germline values: CDR1 SNHLY, CDR2 FYNNEI. This CDR3 contains 14 residues. As DNA, the CDR3 is TGTGCCAGCAGGGTACAGGGGACTAATCAGCCCCAGCATTTT. Its protein is CASRVQGTNQPQHF. Using reference TRBV2 and TRBJ1-5 for the parts outside the CDR3, the full variable domain is EPEVTQTPSHQVTQMGQEVILRCVPISNHLYFYWYRQILGQKVEFLVSFYNNEISEKSEIFDDQFSVERPDGSNFTLKIRSTKLEDSAMYFCASRVQGTNQPQHFGDGTRLSIL.

This clonotype was counted at least ten times. The rearrangement joins TRBV27 to TRBJ2-7; D possibly uses TRBD1 or TRBD2 (5 bases each). V lost 3 bases to trimming and J lost 7 bases, with 19 bases between them. CDR1 and CDR2 from the germline V gene are MNHEY and SMNVEV (reference sequence). This CDR3 comprises 15 residues. The CDR3 bases are TGTGCCAGCAGTTTCTCCGGGACCCTCCGGGTGGAGCAGTACTTC. Encoded protein: CASSFSGTLRVEQYF.

The chain uses TRBV7-2 and TRBJ2-5; TRBD2 aligns across 11 bases. The J segment lost 3 bases and the V segment lost 5 bases, leaving 14 bases of the junction unmatched. This CDR3 is 18 amino acids long. The germline gives CDR1 SGHTA, CDR2 FQGNSA. The CDR3 is CASSLRLAGLRGKETQYF. CDR3 DNA sequence: TGTGCCAGCAGCCTCCGACTAGCGGGGCTTCGTGGCAAAGAGACCCAGTACTTC.

This clonotype was detected ten times or more. The rearrangement joins TRBV12-3 or TRBV12-4 to TRBJ2-1, with a tentative D call TRBD2 (5 bases). CDR3 length: 13 amino acids. The ends were cut back, 8 bases at V and 7 bases at J, with 15 bases in the middle. The CDR3 nucleotides are TGTGCCAGCGTGAGGGCCATGCGAAATGAGCAGTTCTTC. Its protein is CASVRAMRNEQFF.

This clonotype was recorded many times. The rearrangement joins TRBV9 to TRBJ2-3; 14 positions agree with TRBD2. Germline V gene lookup returns CDR1 SGDLS and CDR2 YYNGEE. The CDR3 has 17 residues. The V segment lost 4 bases and the J segment 4 bases; nucleotides outside the gene matches: 8. The CDR3 sequence: CASSSRTSGGLADTQYF. CDR3 nucleotides: TGTGCCAGCAGCTCCCGGACTAGCGGGGGGTTAGCAGATACGCAGTATTTT.

In this sample, this clonotype turned up a few times. The rearrangement joins TRBV4-1 to TRBJ2-1; the match to TRBD1 covers 10 bases. Germline V CDR1 and CDR2: MGHRA, YSYEKL. The CDR3 consists of 16 residues. V lost 2 bases to trimming and J lost 9 bases; unmatched junction nucleotides: 10. CDR3 sequence: CASSQRAGTGASEQFF. The CDR3 nucleotides are TGCGCCAGCAGCCAACGCGCCGGGACAGGGGCGAGTGAGCAGTTCTTC.

This clonotype occurred once. This chain links TRBV29-1 with TRBJ1-1; D possibly corresponds to TRBD1 (5 bases). Germline CDR1 and CDR2: SQVTM and ANQGSEA. CDR3 length: 13 residues. V was trimmed by 7 bases and J by 0 bases, leaving 12 bases between them. CDR3 loop: CSGVGGMNTEAFF. DNA for the CDR3: TGCAGCGGGGTTGGGGGTATGAACACTGAAGCTTTCTTT. Supplemented by reference TRBV29-1 and TRBJ1-1, the full variable domain reads SAVISQKPSRDICQRGTSLTIQCQVDSQVTMMFWYRQQPGQSLTLIATANQGSEATYESGFVIDKFPISRPNLTFSTLTVSNMSPEDSSIYLCSGVGGMNTEAFFGQGTRLTVV.